Listed below are T cell receptor beta chains from one sample, sequenced in a study of PD-1 blockade in classical Hodgkin lymphoma. Libraries were prepared by immunoSEQ multiplex PCR; TCRdb keeps only in-frame clonotypes and omits some of them. The data contain about 38,000 clones, about three quarters of them singletons. Source: peripheral blood mononuclear cells (PBMCs), taken before the fourth cycle of nivolumab. The receptor set was obtained from a human donor with classical Hodgkin lymphoma. Each CDR3 is given with its conserved first and last residue. D genes are given only for firm matches. Expanded clones are given a class, and other clones once, few, many or no size at all.

clone size	J gene	CDR3 length	D gene	V gene	CDR3 DNA	CDR3 protein
NA	TRBJ2-7	13	TRBD1	TRBV7-2	TGTGCCAGCAGCTCCCTGACAGGGAGCGAGCAGTACTTC	CASSSLTGSEQYF
NA	TRBJ1-4	15	TRBD1	TRBV19	TGTGCCAGTAGGTGGTCTGGGGACAGCCAAGAAAAACTGTTTTTT	CASRWSGDSQEKLFF
NA	TRBJ1-1	14	NA	TRBV2	TGTGCCAGCAGTGTAACGGGCCCCTACACTGAAGCTTTCTTT	CASSVTGPYTEAFF
NA	TRBJ2-7	13	NA	TRBV19	TGTGCCAGTAGTATGGGGGACAACTACGAGCAGTACTTC	CASSMGDNYEQYF
once	TRBJ1-2	13	NA	TRBV19	TGTGCCAGTAGTATAGATCTCCAATATGGCTACACCTTC	CASSIDLQYGYTF
NA	TRBJ1-1	15	NA	TRBV6-5	TGTGCCAGCAGTTACCGACAGCCAGAACATGATGAAGCTTTCTTT	CASSYRQPEHDEAFF
NA	TRBJ1-5	14	NA	TRBV4-2	TGTGCCAGCAGCCAGGACAATGGCAATCAGCCCCAGCATTTT	CASSQDNGNQPQHF
NA	TRBJ2-5	14	TRBD1	TRBV6-1	TGTGCCAGCAGGAGGGACAGGGGCGGGGAGACCCAGTACTTC	CASRRDRGGETQYF
NA	TRBJ1-6	16	TRBD1	TRBV28	TGTGCCAGCAGTCCGCATCAGGGGGCAGATAATTCACCCCTCCACTTT	CASSPHQGADNSPLHF
NA	TRBJ2-7	15	TRBD1	TRBV11-2	TGTGCCAGCAGCCGTTGGACAGGTCCTATCGACGAGCAGTACTTC	CASSRWTGPIDEQYF
few	TRBJ2-5	13	TRBD1	TRBV5-4	TGTGCCAGCAGCTTACAGGGGCTAGGGGCCCAGTACTTC	CASSLQGLGAQYF
NA	TRBJ1-3	14	NA	TRBV5-4	TGTGCCAGCAGCCAAGGGCCATATGGAAACACCATATATTTT	CASSQGPYGNTIYF
few	TRBJ1-1	14	TRBD1	TRBV4-3	TGCGCCAGCAGCCAAGAGGCAGGGGGCACTGAAGCTTTCTTT	CASSQEAGGTEAFF
NA	TRBJ2-1	14	NA	TRBV7-6	TGTGCCAGCAGCTCTCCAGGCCGCAAAAATGAGCAGTTCTTC	CASSSPGRKNEQFF
few	TRBJ1-5	15	TRBD1	TRBV6-4	TGTGCCAGCAGTGACCCGGACAGGGGAAAGCAGCCCCAGCATTTT	CASSDPDRGKQPQHF
NA	TRBJ1-5	15	TRBD1	TRBV6-6	TGTGCCAGCAGAACGGGACAGGGAGGGCGTCAGCCCCAGCATTTT	CASRTGQGGRQPQHF
NA	TRBJ1-5	17	NA	TRBV21-1	TGTGCCAGCAGCAAACCAGGGGGGTTTGATAACAATCAGCCCCAGCATTTT	CASSKPGGFDNNQPQHF
NA	TRBJ1-2	15	TRBD1	TRBV19	TGTGCCAGTAGTATCCGGGACAGGGGGCACTATGGCTACACCTTC	CASSIRDRGHYGYTF
NA	TRBJ2-5	14	TRBD2	TRBV5-1	TGCGCCAGCAGATACCTAGCGGGGATAGAGACCCAGTACTTC	CASRYLAGIETQYF
NA	TRBJ2-3	18	NA	TRBV5-1	TGCGCCAGCAGCTGGCGGGTCGGTGGCCCAGGTAGCACAGATACGCAGTATTTT	CASSWRVGGPGSTDTQYF
NA	TRBJ1-1	11	NA	TRBV18	TGTGCCACGGAGCGCGGCAATCAAGCTTTCTTT	CATERGNQAFF
NA	TRBJ2-1	14	NA	TRBV6-1	TGTGCCAGCAGTGAAAGACAAGGGGGTCAATTGCAGTTCTTC	CASSERQGGQLQFF
NA	TRBJ2-5	14	NA	TRBV7-2	TGTGCCAGCAGTTCGTCGGGGCCCCTGGAGACCCAGTACTTC	CASSSSGPLETQYF